Here is one TCR beta chain with its context. Its specificity is unknown. Arm-PCR with iRepertoire HTBI primers amplified the CDR3 regions for these TCR beta libraries. TCRdb re-called the multiplex PCR reads through MiXCR, storing one row per CDR3 protein. The sample shows 310,000 or so distinct CDR3 sequences, around a fifth of them seen only once. Described time point: persistent/refractory GD, antithyroid drugs over 5 years with positive TRAb. Following extraction of RNA from PBMCs, that RNA was used to make the TCR library. Peripheral blood, at approximately 10 milliliters, went into EDTA tubes. This entry is derived from a study of regulatory T cells in long-lasting Graves disease. Broader study findings: The persistent group shared 2,700 or so public clonotypes, more than the roughly 970 shared by new patients. Newly diagnosed Graves' patients had higher TCR diversity than persistent ones.

Trimming at V came to 6 bases and at J to 2 bases, leaving 3 bases not matched to a gene. The CDR3 consists of 12 residues. The germline V gene has CDR1 SQVTM and CDR2 ANQGSEA. The sequence was obtained from a female donor with Graves disease. The sample in question was peripheral blood mononuclear cells (PBMCs), obtained when the disease was refractory, from a patient treated with antithyroid drugs. The chain is built from TRBV29-1 and TRBJ1-2; 7 positions match TRBD1. CDR3 loop: CSVYRGNYGYTF. The CDR3 nucleotides are TGCAGCGTGTACAGGGGAAACTATGGCTACACCTTC.